This T cell receptor beta chain came from a study of OX40 agonist ivuxolimab in advanced cancers. Study overall: Patients undergoing dose escalation presented with hepatocellular carcinoma, melanoma, renal cell or head and neck cancer. Antecedent anti-PD-1, anti-PD-L1 or anti-CTLA-4 therapy was permissible, with around 41% having received some.

Produced via immunoSEQ multiplex PCR; TCRdb's table is partial and in-frame only. This sample has about 50,000 clones, with roughly 84% found just once. This clone appeared once. The CDR3 runs 15 residues. V shed 3 bases and J 9 bases; nucleotides not matched to a gene: 5. The germline gives CDR1 MRHNA, CDR2 SNTAGT. The V and J genes are TRBV6-4 and TRBJ2-3; 14 bases fit TRBD2. Sequencing was performed on CD4+ or CD8+ T cells sorted from blood, taken in a trial of the OX40 agonist ivuxolimab. The TCR sequence derives from an adult with an advanced solid tumor such as melanoma, head and neck, liver or kidney cancer. CDR3 nucleotides: TGTGCCAGCAGTGAGACTAGCGGGGGGGCCTCGACGCAGTATTTT. Translation: CASSETSGGASTQYF.